This T cell receptor beta chain was sequenced in a study of cytomegalovirus exposure and HLA in healthy donors. The V end lost 2 bases, the J end lost 3 bases, and 18 bases lay between the germline ends. The germline CDR1 and CDR2 sequences are SGHRS and YFSETQ. The CDR3 covers 16 residues. The PCR had 60 Vbeta and 13 Jbeta primers. Sequencing used immunoSEQ multiplex PCR; TCRdb keeps in-frame clones, though not all of them. The sample lists about 130,000 clones, under 90% occurring once. Sequencing was done on a sample of PBMCs. The TCR comes from a woman between 35 and 50 years old in good health and CMV-seronegative. The chain uses TRBV5-1 and TRBJ2-7, with D possibly TRBD1 on 6 matching bases. The CDR3 loop is CASSFAAGAGGYEQYF. Written as DNA, the CDR3 is TGCGCCAGCAGCTTCGCGGCAGGGGCCGGAGGCTACGAGCAGTACTTC. Complete variable domain (other parts from reference TRBV5-1 and TRBJ2-7): KAGVTQTPRYLIKTRGQQVTLSCSPISGHRSVSWYQQTPGQGLQFLFEYFSETQRNKGNFPGRFSGRQFSNSRSEMNVSTLELGDSALYLCASSFAAGAGGYEQYFGPGTRLTVT.